The following is a T cell receptor (beta chain) sequence with its context. The sample belongs to a study of identical twins. TCRdb called the 5' RACE reads again in MiXCR, with one record for every CDR3 protein. The sample consists of about 520,000 distinct CDR3 sequences, under 25% of them appearing once. These same records also appear under a second study, on T cells expressing NK-cell markers.

The sequenced material came from CD4+ T cells sorted from blood. This TCR derives from a woman under 30 in good health.

CDR3 sequence reads: CSATGAPPSLTDTQYF. CDR3 DNA sequence: TGCAGTGCCACAGGAGCCCCTCCTTCACTCACAGATACGCAGTATTTT. The chain has TRBV20-1 and TRBJ2-3; TRBD1 is a possible D gene (5 bases). This CDR3 contains 16 residues. V lost 6 bases and J lost 2, with 21 bases in between. CDR1 and CDR2 from the germline V gene are DFQATT and SNEGSKA (reference sequence).